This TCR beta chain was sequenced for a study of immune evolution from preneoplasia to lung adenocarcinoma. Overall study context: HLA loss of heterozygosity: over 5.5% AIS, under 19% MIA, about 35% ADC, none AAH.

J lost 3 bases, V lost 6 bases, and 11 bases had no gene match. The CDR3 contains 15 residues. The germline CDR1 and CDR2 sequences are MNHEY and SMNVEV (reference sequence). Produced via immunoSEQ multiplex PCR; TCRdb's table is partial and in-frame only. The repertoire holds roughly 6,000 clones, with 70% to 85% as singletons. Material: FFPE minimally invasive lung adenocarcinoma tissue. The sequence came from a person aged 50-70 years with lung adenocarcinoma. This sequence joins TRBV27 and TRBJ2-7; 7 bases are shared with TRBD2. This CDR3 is CASRSGTSGSYEQYF. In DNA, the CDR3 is TGTGCCAGCAGAAGCGGGACCTCGGGAAGCTACGAGCAGTACTTC.